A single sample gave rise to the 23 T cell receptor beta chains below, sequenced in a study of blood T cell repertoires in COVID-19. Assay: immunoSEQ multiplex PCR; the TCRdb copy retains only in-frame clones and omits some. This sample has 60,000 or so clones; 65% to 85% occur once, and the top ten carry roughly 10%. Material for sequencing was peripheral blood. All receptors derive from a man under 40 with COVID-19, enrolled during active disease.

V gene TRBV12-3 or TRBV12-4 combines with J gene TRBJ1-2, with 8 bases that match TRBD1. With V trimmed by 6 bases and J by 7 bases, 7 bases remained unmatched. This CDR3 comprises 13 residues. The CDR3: CASSKDRVGGYTF. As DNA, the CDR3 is TGTGCCAGCAGCAAGGACAGGGTAGGTGGCTACACCTTC.

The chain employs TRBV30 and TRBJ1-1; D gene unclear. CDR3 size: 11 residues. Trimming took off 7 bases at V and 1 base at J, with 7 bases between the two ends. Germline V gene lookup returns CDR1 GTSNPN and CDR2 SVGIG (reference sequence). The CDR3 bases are TGTGCCTTTCAGAAGAACACTGAAGCTTTCTTT. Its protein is CAFQKNTEAFF.

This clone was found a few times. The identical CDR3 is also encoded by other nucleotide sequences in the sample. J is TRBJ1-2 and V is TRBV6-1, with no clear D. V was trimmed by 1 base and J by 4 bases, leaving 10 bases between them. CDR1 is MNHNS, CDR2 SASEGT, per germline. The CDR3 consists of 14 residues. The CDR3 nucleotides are TGTGCCAGCAGTGAAGACTTAACAGTCTATGGCTACACCTTC. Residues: CASSEDLTVYGYTF.

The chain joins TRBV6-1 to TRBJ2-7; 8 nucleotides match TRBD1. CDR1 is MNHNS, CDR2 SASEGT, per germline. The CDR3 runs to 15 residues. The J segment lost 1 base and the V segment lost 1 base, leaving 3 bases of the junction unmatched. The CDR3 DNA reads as TGTGCCAGCAGTGAAGTGGGGACAGGTTCCTACGAGCAGTACTTC. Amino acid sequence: CASSEVGTGSYEQYF.

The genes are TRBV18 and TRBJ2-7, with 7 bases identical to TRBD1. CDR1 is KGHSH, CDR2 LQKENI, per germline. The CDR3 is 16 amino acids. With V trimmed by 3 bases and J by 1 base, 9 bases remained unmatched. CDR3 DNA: TGTGCCAGCTCACCCTTTGGGACAGACAGGTCCTACGAGCAGTACTTC. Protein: CASSPFGTDRSYEQYF. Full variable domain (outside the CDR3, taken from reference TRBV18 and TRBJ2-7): NAGVMQNPRHLVRRRGQEARLRCSPMKGHSHVYWYRQLPEEGLKFMVYLQKENIIDESGMPKERFSAEFPKEGPSILRIQQVVRGDSAAYFCASSPFGTDRSYEQYFGPGTRLTVT.

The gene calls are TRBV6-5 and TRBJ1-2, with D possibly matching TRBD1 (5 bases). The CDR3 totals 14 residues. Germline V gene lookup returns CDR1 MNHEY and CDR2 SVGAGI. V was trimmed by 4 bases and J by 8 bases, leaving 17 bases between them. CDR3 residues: CASSSNQGTKGYTF. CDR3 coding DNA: TGTGCCAGCAGTTCCAATCAGGGAACGAAGGGCTACACCTTC.

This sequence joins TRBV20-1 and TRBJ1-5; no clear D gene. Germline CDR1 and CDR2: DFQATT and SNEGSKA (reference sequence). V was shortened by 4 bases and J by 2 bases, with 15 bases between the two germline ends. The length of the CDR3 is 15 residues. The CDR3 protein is CSAIEGGIGNQPQHF. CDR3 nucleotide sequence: TGCAGTGCTATTGAGGGAGGCATCGGCAATCAGCCCCAGCATTTT.

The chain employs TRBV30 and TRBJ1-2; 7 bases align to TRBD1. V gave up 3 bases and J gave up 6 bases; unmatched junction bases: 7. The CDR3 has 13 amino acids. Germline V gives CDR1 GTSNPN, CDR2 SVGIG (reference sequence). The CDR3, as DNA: TGTGCCTGGAGGGGACCCAGGGGGAATGGCTACACCTTC. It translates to CAWRGPRGNGYTF.

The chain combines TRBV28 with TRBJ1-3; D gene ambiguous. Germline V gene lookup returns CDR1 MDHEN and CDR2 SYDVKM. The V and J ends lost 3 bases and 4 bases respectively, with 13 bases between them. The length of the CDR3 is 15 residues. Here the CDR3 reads CASSLGSRLGNTIYF. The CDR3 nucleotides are TGTGCCAGCAGTTTGGGCAGCCGCTTGGGAAACACCATATATTTT. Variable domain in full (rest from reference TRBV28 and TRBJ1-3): DVKVTQSSRYLVKRTGEKVFLECVQDMDHENMFWYRQDPGLGLRLIYFSYDVKMKEKGDIPEGYSVSREKKERFSLILESASTNQTSMYLCASSLGSRLGNTIYFGEGSWLTVV.

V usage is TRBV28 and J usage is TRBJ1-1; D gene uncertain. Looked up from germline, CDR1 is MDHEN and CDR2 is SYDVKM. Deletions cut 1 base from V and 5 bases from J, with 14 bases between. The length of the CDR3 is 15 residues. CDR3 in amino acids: CASSLSGPTGTEAFF. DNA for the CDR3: TGTGCCAGCAGTTTATCCGGTCCCACGGGGACTGAAGCTTTCTTT.

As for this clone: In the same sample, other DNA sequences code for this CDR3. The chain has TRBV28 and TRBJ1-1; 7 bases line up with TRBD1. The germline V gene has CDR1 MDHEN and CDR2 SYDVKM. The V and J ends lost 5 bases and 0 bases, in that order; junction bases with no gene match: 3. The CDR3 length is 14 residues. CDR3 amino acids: CASSLRGLNTEAFF. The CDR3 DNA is TGTGCCAGCAGTCTTAGGGGGCTGAACACTGAAGCTTTCTTT.

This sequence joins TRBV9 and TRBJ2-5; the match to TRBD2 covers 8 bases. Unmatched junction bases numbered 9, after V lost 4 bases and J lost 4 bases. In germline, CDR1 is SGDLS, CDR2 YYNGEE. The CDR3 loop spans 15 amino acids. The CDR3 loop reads CASSPSGSKGETQYF. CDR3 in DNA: TGTGCCAGCAGCCCAAGCGGGAGTAAGGGAGAGACCCAGTACTTC.

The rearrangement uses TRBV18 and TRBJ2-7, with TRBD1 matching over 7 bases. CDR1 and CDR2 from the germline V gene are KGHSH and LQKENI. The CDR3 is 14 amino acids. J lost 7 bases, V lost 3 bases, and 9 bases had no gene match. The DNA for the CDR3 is TGTGCCAGCTCACCTGGACAGGCCGAAGGGGAGCAGTACTTC. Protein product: CASSPGQAEGEQYF.

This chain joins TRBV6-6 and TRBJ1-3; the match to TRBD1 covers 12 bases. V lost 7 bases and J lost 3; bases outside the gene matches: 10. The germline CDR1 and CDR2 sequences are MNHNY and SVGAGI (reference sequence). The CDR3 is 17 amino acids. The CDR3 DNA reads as TGTGCCAGCATCCGATCCGGGACAGGGGGCCGTGGAAACACCATATATTTT. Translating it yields CASIRSGTGGRGNTIYF.

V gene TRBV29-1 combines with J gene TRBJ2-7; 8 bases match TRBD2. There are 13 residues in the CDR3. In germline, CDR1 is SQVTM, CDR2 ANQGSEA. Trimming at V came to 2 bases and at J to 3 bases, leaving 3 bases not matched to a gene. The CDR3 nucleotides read TGCAGCGTTGAATTAGCGGGATTCTACGAGCAGTACTTC. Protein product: CSVELAGFYEQYF.

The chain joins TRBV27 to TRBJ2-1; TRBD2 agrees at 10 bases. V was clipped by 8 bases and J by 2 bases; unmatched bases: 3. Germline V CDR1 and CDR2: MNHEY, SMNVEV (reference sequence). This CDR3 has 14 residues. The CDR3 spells CASGSGGPYNEQFF. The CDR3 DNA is TGTGCCAGCGGTAGCGGGGGGCCCTACAATGAGCAGTTCTTC.

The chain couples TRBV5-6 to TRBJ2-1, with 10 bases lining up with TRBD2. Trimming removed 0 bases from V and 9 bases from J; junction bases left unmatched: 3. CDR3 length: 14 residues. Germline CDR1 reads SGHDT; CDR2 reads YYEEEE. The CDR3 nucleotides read TGTGCCAGCAGCTTGGACCTAGCGGGAGTTGAGCAGTTCTTC. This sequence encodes CASSLDLAGVEQFF.

The CDR3 bases are TGTGCCAGCTCCGGGACAGGGGGACGGGAAAAACTGTTTTTT. Amino acids: CASSGTGGREKLFF. The V call is TRBV21-1, the J call TRBJ1-4; the tabulated D call, TRBD1, remains unverified against the DNA. TRBV21-1 is designated a pseudogene. The CDR3 has 14 residues.

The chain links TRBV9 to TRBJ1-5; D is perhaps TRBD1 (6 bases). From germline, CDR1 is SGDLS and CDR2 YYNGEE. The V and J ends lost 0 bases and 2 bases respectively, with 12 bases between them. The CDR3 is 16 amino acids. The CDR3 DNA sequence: TGTGCCAGCAGCGTAGATGCAGGGGCGGGCAATCAGCCCCAGCATTTT. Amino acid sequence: CASSVDAGAGNQPQHF.

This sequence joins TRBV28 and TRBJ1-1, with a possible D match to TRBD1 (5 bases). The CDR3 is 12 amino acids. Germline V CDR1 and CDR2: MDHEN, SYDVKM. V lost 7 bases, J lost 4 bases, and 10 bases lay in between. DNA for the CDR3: TGTGCCAGCAAGATGGGGGGCACTGAAGCTTTCTTT. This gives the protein CASKMGGTEAFF.

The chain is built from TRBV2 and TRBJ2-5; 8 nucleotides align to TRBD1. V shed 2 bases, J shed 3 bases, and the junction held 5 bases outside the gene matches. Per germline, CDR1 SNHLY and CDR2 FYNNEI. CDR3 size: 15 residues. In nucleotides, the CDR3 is TGTGCCAGCAGTGAAAGCAGGGGGCGAGAAGAGACCCAGTACTTC. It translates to CASSESRGREETQYF.

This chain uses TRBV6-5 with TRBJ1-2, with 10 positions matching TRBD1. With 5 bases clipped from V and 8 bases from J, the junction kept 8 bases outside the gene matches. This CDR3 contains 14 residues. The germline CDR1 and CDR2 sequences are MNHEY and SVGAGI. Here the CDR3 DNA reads TGTGCCAGCAGTCGGGACAGGGGAGTGCCAGGCTACACCTTC. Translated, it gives CASSRDRGVPGYTF.

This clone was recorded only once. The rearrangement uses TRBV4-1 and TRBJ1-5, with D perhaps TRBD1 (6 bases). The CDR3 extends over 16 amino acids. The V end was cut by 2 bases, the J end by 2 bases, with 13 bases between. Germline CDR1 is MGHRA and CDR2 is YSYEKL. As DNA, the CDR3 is TGCGCCAGCAGCCAACCTACAGGGAAGCGCAATCAGCCCCAGCATTTT. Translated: CASSQPTGKRNQPQHF.